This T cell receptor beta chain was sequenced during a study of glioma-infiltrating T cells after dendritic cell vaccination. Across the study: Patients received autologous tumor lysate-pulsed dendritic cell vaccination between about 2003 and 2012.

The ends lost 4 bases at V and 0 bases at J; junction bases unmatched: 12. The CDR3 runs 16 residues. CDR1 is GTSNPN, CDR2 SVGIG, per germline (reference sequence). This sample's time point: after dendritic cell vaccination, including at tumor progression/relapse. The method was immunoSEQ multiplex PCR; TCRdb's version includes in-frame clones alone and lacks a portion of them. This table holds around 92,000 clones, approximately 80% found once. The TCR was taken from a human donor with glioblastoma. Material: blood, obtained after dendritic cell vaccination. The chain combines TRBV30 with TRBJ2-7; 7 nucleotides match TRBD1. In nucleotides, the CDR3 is TGTGCCTGGATCCCGAAGGGACAGCTCAGCTCCTACGAGCAGTACTTC. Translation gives CAWIPKGQLSSYEQYF.